This TCR beta chain was obtained from a study of blood T cell repertoires in COVID-19 (dated by TCRdb to the early 2020s). About the investigation overall: Collaborator samples came from the United States, Italy and Spain and covered acute and convalescent phases of COVID-19. The material from the prospective study consisted of cDNA or gDNA derived from T cells, B-cell-depleted T cells, or PBMCs. The dataset comprised deeply sampled blood TCRbeta repertoires from subjects exposed to, actively infected with, or recovered from COVID-19. The repertoires were made available in a free public database intended to serve as a resource for research on the immune response to SARS-CoV-2. The samples were drawn from the first 160 participants of the ongoing ImmuneRACE study and from 950 to 1,500 subjects provided by 6 global collaborators. Sample metadata almost always included a de-identified subject ID, COVID-19 status, age in years and sex. Where HLA class I and class II types were available, the types were taken from metadata supplied by the sample provider, not from assay-based typing. Overall study results and their limits: How much clinical and demographic metadata was included differed by source and by participant, and the metadata was provided uncurated.

This clone turned up a few times. Its antigen remains undetermined. Nothing much larger sits one base from this clone, and base qualities are not available. The immunoSEQ Assay, a bias-controlled multiplex PCR, was used to amplify TCRbeta CDR3 regions from genomic DNA. Concerning the study's data processing: Nucleated cell counts per sample were estimated from amplification of reference gene primers within the assay. To quantify the absolute abundance of each unique TCRbeta CDR3 rearrangement, sequence reads were collapsed and filtered. Productive Simpson clonality was computed per sample as the square root of Simpson's diversity index over productive rearrangements. Entries here come from immuneACCESS through TCRdb and include only in-frame sequences with V and J called. Some clones fail to appear in such tables; in the studies checked, an unresolved V gene covers under half of the shortfall, and the cause of the remainder is unknown. Clone size and V and J calls were adopted from that table, with D and trimming inferred from the DNA. The sample table records about 50,000 clones; approximately 80% of these occur just once. The top ten clonotypes cover under 25% of the sample.

At one collaborating source in Seattle, patients were enrolled during active infection and were followed longitudinally through the course of disease. The collaborating institutions used their own protocols to collect whole blood in K2EDTA tubes. For TCRbeta analysis, collaborators shipped samples in one of three forms: frozen whole blood, isolated PBMCs, or DNA extracted from either of those sample types. Sequencing was performed on peripheral blood. This clonotype was sampled from a woman at least 80 years old with COVID-19, enrolled during active disease.

In nucleotides, the sequence is TGTGCCAGCAGCCACAGGGGCGGAGGCCAGCCCCAGCATTTT. Translated, this gives CASSHRGGGQPQHF. The receptor chain draws on TRBV5-6 and TRBJ1-5; the junction holds 7 bases that match TRBD1. According to the germline V gene, CDR1 reads SGHDT and CDR2 reads YYEEEE. Inclusive of the bounding cysteine and phenylalanine, the CDR3 is 14 residues long. The kept DNA is CDR3 alone, 42 bases in frame from the first base. The germline V end is reduced by 4 bases and the J end by 7 bases; junction bases left unmatched: 8.